Sequencing of this T cell receptor (beta chain) was carried out in a study of type 1 regulatory T cells. Overall study findings and caveats: Compared with non-type 1 regulatory T cells, type 1 regulatory T cells showed a more restricted TCR repertoire.

CDR3 length: 16 residues. The germline CDR1 and CDR2 sequences are SEHNR and FQNEAQ (reference sequence). The ends lost 1 base at V and 2 bases at J; junction bases unmatched: 8. TCRdb itself ran the reads through MiXCR, one entry per CDR3 protein. Of under 75,000 distinct CDR3 sequences detected, less than 25% appear once; the ten largest clones hold less than 10%. There are a few counts of this clonotype. No antigen is known for it. The V gene is TRBV7-9, the J gene TRBJ2-7; 7 bases fit TRBD1. This receptor was obtained from a human donor in good health. The source material was cultured type 1 regulatory T (Tr1) cells, either the whole culture or a sorted fraction (not recorded which). DNA for the CDR3: TGTGCCAGCAGCTTAGTAATTGGGACAGTCACCTACGAGCAGTACTTC. This gives the protein CASSLVIGTVTYEQYF.